A single sample gave rise to the 9 T cell receptor beta chains below, sequenced in a study of blood T cells in healthy people across ages. Sample-barcoded 5' priming and a J-beta primer mix drove a second PCR of about 6 to 12 cycles. TCRdb re-called the 5' RACE reads through MiXCR, storing one row per CDR3 protein. The sample yields about 680,000 distinct CDR3 sequences, approximately 49% seen once. Sequences were obtained from blood. The receptors come from a woman in her sixties in good health.

This chain uses TRBV28 with TRBJ1-4; TRBD1 agrees at 9 bases. The CDR3 is 15 amino acids. Trimming at V came to 6 bases and at J to 4 bases, leaving 6 bases not matched to a gene. From germline, CDR1 is MDHEN and CDR2 SYDVKM. The CDR3 sequence: CASRDQGQGNEKLFF. CDR3 DNA: TGTGCCAGCAGGGACCAGGGACAGGGTAATGAAAAACTGTTTTTT.

As regards this clonotype: Mismatch with germline at one junction end may stem from a read error. The J gene is TRBJ2-5, the V gene TRBV4-3, with 9 bases fitting TRBD2. The J call may be wrong; the DNA end is better matched by TRBJ2-7. CDR1 is LGHNA, CDR2 YSLEER, per germline. This CDR3 contains 17 residues. The CDR3 bases are TGCGCCGGCAGCCAGGATCTGGGGACTAGCCGCGGGAACGAGCAGTACTTC. Amino acid sequence: CAGSQDLGTSRGNEQYF.

This chain joins TRBV10-3 and TRBJ2-2; D is ambiguous. Trimming left V 1 base short and J 2 bases short, with 5 bases between. The germline V gene encodes CDR1 ENHRY and CDR2 SYGVKD. The CDR3 totals 14 residues. The CDR3 sequence is CAISEFPNTGELFF. CDR3 coding DNA: TGTGCCATCAGTGAGTTTCCAAACACCGGGGAGCTGTTTTTT.

This chain uses TRBV28 with TRBJ2-1; TRBD2 matches 8 bases. Germline V CDR1 and CDR2: MDHEN, SYDVKM. The CDR3 runs 17 residues. V trimming: 3 bases; J trimming: 0 bases; junction bases outside the gene matches: 7. Here the CDR3 DNA reads TGTGCCAGCAGTTTTTTAGCGGGACCTAGCTCCTACAATGAGCAGTTCTTC. This gives the protein CASSFLAGPSSYNEQFF.

This sequence joins TRBV28 and TRBJ2-5; a possible D gene is TRBD1 (5 bases). The V gene lost 3 bases and the J gene lost 4 bases, with 12 bases spanning the gap. Per the germline V gene, CDR1 is MDHEN and CDR2 is SYDVKM. The CDR3 covers 14 residues. The CDR3 sequence: CASSFPGFAETQYF. As DNA, the CDR3 is TGTGCCAGCAGTTTCCCAGGGTTTGCAGAGACCCAGTACTTC.

The chain employs TRBV28 and TRBJ2-3, with D uncertain. The CDR3 is made up of 15 amino acids. CDR1 is MDHEN, CDR2 SYDVKM, per germline. Trimming shortened V by 5 bases and J by 3 bases, and 15 bases separated the two germline ends. CDR3: CASSSAATRTDTQYF. The CDR3 DNA is TGTGCCAGCAGTAGCGCGGCGACCCGAACAGATACGCAGTATTTT.

This clonotype was detected a few times. The CDR3 is CASSFYLTDTQYF. CDR3 coding DNA: TGTGCCAGCAGTTTCTACCTCACAGATACGCAGTATTTT. This rearrangement joins TRBV27 to TRBJ2-3; unclear D gene. Germline V gene data show CDR1 as MNHEY and CDR2 as SMNVEV (reference sequence). The CDR3 covers 13 residues. The V end was cut by 3 bases, the J end by 2 bases, with 6 bases between.

This clonotype was seen ten or more times. The CDR3, as DNA: TGTGCCAGCAGCCTCCCAGACAGCCCCTACGAGCAGTACTTC. Amino acid sequence: CASSLPDSPYEQYF. The chain combines TRBV13 with TRBJ2-7, with a tentative D call TRBD1 (5 bases). This CDR3 has 14 amino acids. Trimming took off 5 bases at V and 2 bases at J, with 13 bases between the two ends. CDR1 is PRHDT, CDR2 FYEKMQ, per germline (reference sequence). Based on the CDR3 plus reference TRBV13 and TRBJ2-7, the full variable domain is AAGVIQSPRHLIKEKRETATLKCYPIPRHDTVYWYQQGPGQDPQFLISFYEKMQSDKGSIPDRFSAQQFSDYHSELNMSSLELGDSALYFCASSLPDSPYEQYFGPGTRLTVT.

The rearrangement uses TRBV9 and TRBJ1-2; D is perhaps TRBD1 (5 bases). CDR3 size: 15 residues. Germline V gene sequence: CDR1 SGDLS, CDR2 YYNGEE. Trimming removed 4 bases at V and 6 bases at J, with 19 bases between. As DNA, the CDR3 is TGTGCCAGCAGCCCGTCGGGACGGTTCTCAAATGGCTACACCTTC. It specifies CASSPSGRFSNGYTF.